This is a list of T cell receptor beta chains from one sample in a study of shared clonotypes between healthy human individuals. This table comes from immunoSEQ multiplex PCR, and its TCRdb copy is limited to in-frame clones, with some not included. The sample includes about 870,000 clones, approximately 92% of them seen just once. Sequences were obtained from naive CD8+ T cells sorted from blood. These receptors were collected from a man aged 25-45 years in good health. Each CDR3 is given with its conserved first and last residue. The order of the fields is D gene, V gene, J gene, clone size, CDR3 protein, CDR3 DNA. D genes are given only for firm matches. Not all rows give a size; the values are once, few, many and, for expanded clones, a class.

d_call: NA; v_call: TRBV6-5; j_call: TRBJ2-7; clone_size: NA; cdr3_aa: CASSSPSYEQYF; cdr3_nt: TGTGCCAGCAGTTCGCCCTCCTACGAGCAGTACTTC
d_call: TRBD2; v_call: TRBV19; j_call: TRBJ2-1; clone_size: NA; cdr3_aa: CASSLRLAERSSYNEQFF; cdr3_nt: TGTGCCAGTAGCCTTAGGCTAGCGGAAAGGAGCTCCTACAATGAGCAGTTCTTC
d_call: NA; v_call: TRBV6-4; j_call: TRBJ1-1; clone_size: NA; cdr3_aa: CASSPGRGSTEAFF; cdr3_nt: TGTGCCAGCAGCCCCGGGCGGGGGTCCACTGAAGCTTTCTTT
d_call: TRBD1; v_call: TRBV2; j_call: TRBJ2-1; clone_size: once; cdr3_aa: CASIPGQGYNEQFF; cdr3_nt: TGTGCCAGCATTCCGGGACAGGGGTACAATGAGCAGTTCTTC
d_call: NA; v_call: TRBV27; j_call: TRBJ2-7; clone_size: NA; cdr3_aa: CASSPLGSYEQYF; cdr3_nt: TGTGCCAGCAGTCCTCTCGGGTCCTACGAGCAGTACTTC
d_call: TRBD1; v_call: TRBV2; j_call: TRBJ2-2; clone_size: NA; cdr3_aa: CASSEGTGYDTKGTGELFF; cdr3_nt: TGTGCCAGCAGTGAGGGGACAGGGTATGATACTAAAGGCACCGGGGAGCTGTTTTTT
d_call: TRBD2; v_call: TRBV2; j_call: TRBJ2-1; clone_size: NA; cdr3_aa: CASSGLAVDEQFF; cdr3_nt: TGTGCCAGCAGTGGGCTAGCGGTTGATGAGCAGTTCTTC
d_call: TRBD1; v_call: TRBV4-2; j_call: TRBJ2-2; clone_size: NA; cdr3_aa: CASSGRTGTTGELFF; cdr3_nt: TGTGCCAGCAGCGGACGGACAGGGACGACCGGGGAGCTGTTTTTT
d_call: NA; v_call: TRBV11-2; j_call: TRBJ2-7; clone_size: few; cdr3_aa: CASSAGGWQYF; cdr3_nt: TGTGCCAGCAGCGCCGGGGGCTGGCAGTACTTC
d_call: NA; v_call: TRBV29-1; j_call: TRBJ2-1; clone_size: NA; cdr3_aa: CSVPGAGEQFF; cdr3_nt: TGCAGCGTTCCGGGGGCGGGTGAGCAGTTCTTC
d_call: TRBD1; v_call: TRBV7-9; j_call: TRBJ2-5; clone_size: NA; cdr3_aa: CASSSTRFRDREKETQYF; cdr3_nt: TGTGCCAGCAGCTCGACCCGATTCCGGGACAGGGAAAAAGAGACCCAGTACTTC
d_call: NA; v_call: TRBV2; j_call: TRBJ2-7; clone_size: once; cdr3_aa: CASTENDGYYEQYF; cdr3_nt: TGTGCCAGCACTGAGAATGACGGTTATTACGAGCAGTACTTC
d_call: NA; v_call: TRBV27; j_call: TRBJ2-1; clone_size: NA; cdr3_aa: CASAGGPGNEQFF; cdr3_nt: TGTGCCAGCGCCGGAGGGCCGGGAAATGAGCAGTTCTTC
d_call: TRBD1; v_call: TRBV2; j_call: TRBJ2-7; clone_size: NA; cdr3_aa: CASRDRGPGEQYF; cdr3_nt: TGTGCCAGCAGGGACAGGGGACCTGGGGAGCAGTACTTC
d_call: NA; v_call: TRBV10-3; j_call: TRBJ1-1; clone_size: NA; cdr3_aa: CAISGGGNTEAFF; cdr3_nt: TGTGCCATCAGTGGCGGGGGGAACACTGAAGCTTTCTTT
d_call: NA; v_call: TRBV6-1; j_call: TRBJ1-5; clone_size: NA; cdr3_aa: CASRGRGYQPQHF; cdr3_nt: TGTGCCAGCAGGGGGCGAGGATATCAGCCCCAGCATTTT
d_call: NA; v_call: TRBV29-1; j_call: TRBJ1-1; clone_size: NA; cdr3_aa: CSVGVPLAGTNTEAFF; cdr3_nt: TGCAGCGTTGGGGTTCCTTTAGCAGGAACGAACACTGAAGCTTTCTTT
d_call: TRBD2; v_call: TRBV10-1; j_call: TRBJ2-7; clone_size: NA; cdr3_aa: CASSDGLAPDEQYF; cdr3_nt: TGCGCCAGCAGTGACGGACTAGCGCCAGACGAGCAGTACTTC
d_call: NA; v_call: TRBV10-3; j_call: TRBJ2-7; clone_size: NA; cdr3_aa: CAISEIGGHSTPSPYEQYF; cdr3_nt: TGTGCCATCAGTGAGATAGGAGGACATTCGACCCCAAGTCCCTACGAGCAGTACTTC
d_call: TRBD1; v_call: TRBV7-6; j_call: TRBJ1-3; clone_size: NA; cdr3_aa: CASVAGTGPSGNTIYF; cdr3_nt: TGTGCCAGCGTTGCCGGGACAGGGCCATCTGGAAACACCATATATTTT
d_call: NA; v_call: TRBV7-8; j_call: TRBJ1-1; clone_size: NA; cdr3_aa: CASSFFVAPLNTEAFF; cdr3_nt: TGTGCCAGCAGCTTCTTTGTAGCACCTTTGAACACTGAAGCTTTCTTT
d_call: NA; v_call: TRBV27; j_call: TRBJ2-1; clone_size: NA; cdr3_aa: CASSSGGPWGEQFF; cdr3_nt: TGTGCCAGCAGCTCAGGAGGGCCCTGGGGTGAGCAGTTCTTC
d_call: TRBD2; v_call: TRBV10-1; j_call: TRBJ2-3; clone_size: NA; cdr3_aa: CASTSHPVPASGRALDTQYF; cdr3_nt: TGCGCCAGCACATCCCATCCGGTGCCGGCCAGCGGGAGGGCCTTAGATACGCAGTATTTT
d_call: NA; v_call: TRBV4-1; j_call: TRBJ2-3; clone_size: NA; cdr3_aa: CASSQEGSSAGDTQYF; cdr3_nt: TGCGCCAGCAGCCAAGAAGGATCTAGCGCGGGAGATACGCAGTATTTT
d_call: TRBD1; v_call: TRBV27; j_call: TRBJ1-2; clone_size: NA; cdr3_aa: CASSLSGQGAYGYTF; cdr3_nt: TGTGCCAGCAGTTTATCGGGACAGGGGGCTTATGGCTACACCTTC
d_call: NA; v_call: TRBV5-1; j_call: TRBJ1-1; clone_size: NA; cdr3_aa: CASSPGGNTEAFF; cdr3_nt: TGCGCCAGCAGCCCCGGGGGTAACACTGAAGCTTTCTTT
d_call: TRBD2; v_call: TRBV15; j_call: TRBJ2-1; clone_size: NA; cdr3_aa: CATSRVGREGHNEQFF; cdr3_nt: TGTGCCACCAGCAGAGTGGGGAGGGAGGGCCACAATGAGCAGTTCTTC
d_call: NA; v_call: TRBV28; j_call: TRBJ1-4; clone_size: many; cdr3_aa: CASSRDRPNEKLFF; cdr3_nt: TGTGCCAGCAGTCGCGACAGGCCGAATGAAAAACTGTTTTTT
d_call: NA; v_call: TRBV10-1; j_call: TRBJ2-5; clone_size: NA; cdr3_aa: CASSRTKYQETQYF; cdr3_nt: TGCGCCAGCAGTAGGACAAAGTACCAAGAGACCCAGTACTTC
d_call: NA; v_call: TRBV28; j_call: TRBJ2-7; clone_size: NA; cdr3_aa: CASSFAGYSYEQYF; cdr3_nt: TGTGCCAGCAGTTTCGCTGGTTACTCCTACGAGCAGTACTTC
d_call: NA; v_call: TRBV2; j_call: TRBJ2-7; clone_size: NA; cdr3_aa: CASSQIRAYEQYF; cdr3_nt: TGTGCCAGCAGTCAGATTCGGGCCTACGAGCAGTACTTC
d_call: NA; v_call: TRBV19; j_call: TRBJ2-1; clone_size: NA; cdr3_aa: CASSMFSGSYNEQFF; cdr3_nt: TGTGCCAGTAGTATGTTTAGCGGTTCCTACAATGAGCAGTTCTTC
d_call: NA; v_call: TRBV7-2; j_call: TRBJ2-4; clone_size: NA; cdr3_aa: CASSEDQILQGGYDIQYF; cdr3_nt: TGTGCCAGCAGCGAAGACCAAATCCTACAGGGCGGGTATGACATTCAGTACTTC
d_call: NA; v_call: TRBV11-3; j_call: TRBJ2-1; clone_size: few; cdr3_aa: CASSLEVGIRPYNEQFF; cdr3_nt: TGTGCCAGCAGCTTAGAGGTGGGGATAAGACCCTACAATGAGCAGTTCTTC
d_call: NA; v_call: TRBV25-1; j_call: TRBJ2-7; clone_size: many; cdr3_aa: CASSASEVSEQYF; cdr3_nt: TGTGCCAGCAGTGCCTCGGAAGTTTCCGAGCAGTACTTC
d_call: NA; v_call: TRBV6-1; j_call: TRBJ2-1; clone_size: NA; cdr3_aa: CASTLRWDPNSGQFF; cdr3_nt: TGTGCCAGCACCCTACGGTGGGATCCCAATTCCGGGCAGTTCTTC